This record looks at one TCR beta chain sequence and its context. Its matching antigen is unknown. The data were taken from a study of T cell responses to AZD1222 COVID-19 vaccine. This CDR3 is 14 amino acids long. V lost 1 base to trimming and J lost 7 bases, with 12 bases between them. CDR1 SGHTS and CDR2 YDEGEE come from the germline V gene. Study findings and constraints: Across the whole spike, CD4 TCRs peaked at regions 160-218 and 743-854. In a largely white British group with more females than males, clonal diversity was possibly underestimated. Seropositive status at baseline applied to only 6 or 7 AZD1222 recipients.

This table comes from immunoSEQ multiplex PCR, and its TCRdb copy is limited to in-frame clones, with some not included. The repertoire holds approximately 150,000 clones, more than 70% seen once, with about 3.2% in the top ten. The receptor's source is an adult in good health. The rearrangement joins TRBV5-8 to TRBJ1-5, with D perhaps matching TRBD1 (5 bases). The material was peripheral blood, obtained on day 0 of MenACWY control vaccination. As DNA, the CDR3 is TGTGCCAGCAGCTTGTCTAGGGGTTTCCAGCCCCAGCATTTT. This sequence encodes CASSLSRGFQPQHF.